Presented here are 30 T cell receptor beta chains from one specimen sequenced in a study of blood T cell repertoires in COVID-19. This table comes from immunoSEQ multiplex PCR, and its TCRdb copy is limited to in-frame clones, with some not included. The table has about 260,000 clones, almost 90% seen once. Material for sequencing was peripheral blood. Receptor source: a young woman with COVID-19, enrolled during active disease.

This chain links TRBV5-1 with TRBJ2-1; TRBD1 is a possible D gene (5 bases). This CDR3 is built from 14 residues. The V end was cut by 4 bases, the J end by 5 bases, with 13 bases between. Germline lookup yields CDR1 SGHRS and CDR2 YFSETQ. CDR3: CASSIGGADNEQFF. The DNA of the CDR3 is TGCGCCAGCAGCATCGGTGGGGCGGACAATGAGCAGTTCTTC.

The V gene is TRBV4-1, the J gene TRBJ2-7; TRBD2 matches at 9 bases. Germline lookup yields CDR1 MGHRA and CDR2 YSYEKL. Germline trimming cut 8 bases from V and 2 bases from J; bases unmatched to any gene: 7. CDR3 length: 14 amino acids. The CDR3 bases are TGCGCCAGCGGTACAGAGCGGGGGGCCTACGAGCAGTACTTC. Translation gives CASGTERGAYEQYF.

This clone occurred once. CDR3: CASRGQDALNSPLHF. As DNA, the CDR3 is TGTGCCAGCAGAGGACAAGACGCGCTAAATTCACCCCTCCACTTT. J is TRBJ1-6 and V is TRBV28, with D perhaps TRBD1 (5 bases). The CDR3 runs to 15 residues. The V end lost 6 bases, the J end lost 7 bases, and 16 bases lay between the germline ends. Germline assignment: CDR1 MDHEN and CDR2 SYDVKM.

The chain carries TRBV10-1 and TRBJ2-3, with 8 bases matching TRBD1. The CDR3 extends over 16 amino acids. Germline V gives CDR1 WNHNN, CDR2 SYGVQD (reference sequence). The J segment lost 5 bases and the V segment lost 2 bases, leaving 9 bases of the junction unmatched. The CDR3 sequence is CASSEVAGGPVDTQYF. In DNA, the CDR3 is TGCGCCAGCAGTGAGGTGGCAGGGGGCCCGGTAGATACGCAGTATTTT.

The chain recombines TRBV30 with TRBJ1-4; 7 bases match TRBD1. The V gene end was trimmed by 8 bases and the J gene end by 7 bases; junction bases not matched to a gene: 10. Germline CDR1 GTSNPN, CDR2 SVGIG (reference sequence). CDR3 length: 13 residues. The DNA of the CDR3 is TGTGCCGGTACCGGGACAGTTGGTGAAAAACTGTTTTTT. Translated: CAGTGTVGEKLFF. The variable domain in full, completed from reference TRBV30 and TRBJ1-4, reads SQTIHQWPATLVQPVGSPLSLECTVEGTSNPNLYWYRQAAGRGLQLLFYSVGIGQISSEVPQNLSASRPQDRQFILSSKKLLLSDSGFYLCAGTGTVGEKLFFGSGTQLSVL.

This clone was counted many times. Other DNA sequences from this sample encode an identical CDR3 as well. The genes are TRBV5-6 and TRBJ2-7; 7 bases match TRBD2. The CDR3 loop spans 15 amino acids. Germline CDR1 reads SGHDT; CDR2 reads YYEEEE. V dropped 3 bases and J dropped 1; count of bases not matched to a gene: 7. The CDR3 DNA sequence: TGTGCCAGCAGCTCCGCCGGGAGGCCATCCTACGAGCAGTACTTC. Its translation is CASSSAGRPSYEQYF.

This rearrangement joins TRBV9 to TRBJ2-3; 7 bases map to TRBD2. Unmatched junction bases numbered 2, after V lost 0 bases and J lost 4 bases. Germline V gives CDR1 SGDLS, CDR2 YYNGEE. This CDR3 spans 14 amino acids. CDR3 sequence reads: CASSVGTRADTQYF. The CDR3 nucleotides read TGTGCCAGCAGCGTAGGGACTAGAGCAGATACGCAGTATTTT.

The table lists this clone with a few counts. The rearrangement links TRBV30 to TRBJ1-2; D perhaps matches TRBD1 (5 bases). This CDR3 comprises 12 residues. CDR1 is GTSNPN and CDR2 is SVGIG in the germline V gene (reference sequence). V shed 5 bases and J shed 0 bases, with 7 bases lying between them. The CDR3 region is CAWSTANYGYTF. The CDR3 DNA follows: TGTGCCTGGTCGACAGCTAACTATGGCTACACCTTC.

V gene TRBV6-6 combines with J gene TRBJ1-1, with D hard to call. V was clipped by 2 bases and J by 4 bases, with 14 bases between them. This CDR3 is built from 15 residues. Germline V gene sequence: CDR1 MNHNY, CDR2 SVGAGI (reference sequence). The CDR3 sequence: CASSYSRLIGTEAFF. The CDR3 coding sequence is TGTGCCAGCAGTTACAGTCGGTTGATCGGCACTGAAGCTTTCTTT.

The chain combines TRBV30 with TRBJ2-2, with 7 bases fitting TRBD2. CDR3 size: 15 residues. V trimming: 2 bases; J trimming: 6 bases; junction bases outside the gene matches: 9. Germline lookup yields CDR1 GTSNPN and CDR2 SVGIG (reference sequence). In DNA form, the CDR3 reads TGTGCCTGGAGTCCCCGGGCTAGCGGTTCCGGGGAGCTGTTTTTT. Translation gives CAWSPRASGSGELFF.

J is TRBJ1-2 and V is TRBV3-1 (or the pseudogene TRBV3-2); D gene unclear. CDR3 length equals 13 residues. Germline CDR1 and CDR2: LGHDT and YNNKEL (reference sequence). V dropped 3 bases and J dropped 6 bases, with 11 bases sitting between them. CDR3 nucleotide sequence: TGTGCCAGCAGCCACGGTGGTACGGATGGCTACACCTTC. It is translated as CASSHGGTDGYTF.

The table lists this clone with a count of one. This chain links TRBV5-1 with TRBJ2-2; no clear D. CDR3 length: 16 amino acids. The germline V and J ends were trimmed by 0 bases and 6 bases, with 15 bases remaining between them. Germline CDR1 reads SGHRS; CDR2 reads YFSETQ. CDR3 DNA: TGCGCCAGCAGCTTGGGACACTCCTTTGGCTCCGGGGAGCTGTTTTTT. It specifies CASSLGHSFGSGELFF. Using reference TRBV5-1 and TRBJ2-2 for the parts outside the CDR3, the full variable domain is KAGVTQTPRYLIKTRGQQVTLSCSPISGHRSVSWYQQTPGQGLQFLFEYFSETQRNKGNFPGRFSGRQFSNSRSEMNVSTLELGDSALYLCASSLGHSFGSGELFFGEGSRLTVL.

This clone was found once. This chain links TRBV5-5 with TRBJ1-1, with 7 bases matching TRBD1. Germline CDR1 reads SGHKS; CDR2 reads YYEKEE (reference sequence). With V trimmed by 2 bases and J by 4 bases, 5 bases remained unmatched. CDR3 size: 14 residues. The CDR3 nucleotides are TGTGCCAGCAGCTTATTCCCAGGGGGCACTGAAGCTTTCTTT. Protein sequence: CASSLFPGGTEAFF.

Note on this clone: This same CDR3 is encoded by further DNA sequences in the sample. The rearrangement joins TRBV5-1 to TRBJ1-1; tentatively, D is TRBD1 (5 bases). The CDR3 is 14 residues long. Germline CDR1 is SGHRS and CDR2 is YFSETQ. The V and J ends lost 1 base and 4 bases respectively, with 11 bases between them. The CDR3 sequence is CASSLRQGGTEAFF. The CDR3 region has the DNA TGCGCCAGCAGCTTGCGCCAGGGAGGCACTGAAGCTTTCTTT.

The chain links TRBV7-9 to TRBJ1-1, with unresolved D. Between the trimmed V and J ends, which lost 3 bases and 11 bases, there was a span of 13 bases. CDR1 is SEHNR, CDR2 FQNEAQ, per germline (reference sequence). CDR3 length equals 12 residues. CDR3 loop: CASSFQGARAFF. CDR3 DNA sequence: TGTGCCAGCAGCTTCCAAGGCGCTAGGGCTTTCTTT. Filled out from reference TRBV7-9 and TRBJ1-1, the complete variable domain reads DTGVSQNPRHKITKRGQNVTFRCDPISEHNRLYWYRQTLGQGPEFLTYFQNEAQLEKSRLLSDRFSAERPKGSFSTLEIQRTEQGDSAMYLCASSFQGARAFFGQGTRLTVV.

The chain links TRBV7-2 to TRBJ2-3, with 7 bases identical to TRBD2. This CDR3 has 13 residues. V trimming: 1 base; J trimming: 8 bases; junction bases outside the gene matches: 3. Germline lookup yields CDR1 SGHTA and CDR2 FQGNSA. CDR3 amino acids: CASSLGLAATQYF. The CDR3 DNA follows: TGTGCCAGCAGCTTAGGGCTAGCGGCTACGCAGTATTTT.

The gene calls are TRBV25-1 and TRBJ2-1, with D unresolved. Germline loops: CDR1 MGHDK, CDR2 SYGVNS. The CDR3 contains 17 residues. Trimming cost V 2 bases and J 0 bases, with 14 bases left between them. The CDR3: CASSETNMRSSYNEQFF. The CDR3 region has the DNA TGTGCCAGCAGTGAAACTAACATGCGGAGCTCCTACAATGAGCAGTTCTTC.

V is TRBV7-2 and J is TRBJ2-1; 7 bases are shared with TRBD2. This CDR3 is 14 amino acids long. After removal of 8 bases from V and 4 bases from J, the junction contained 8 bases not matched to a gene. CDR1 is SGHTA and CDR2 is FQGNSA in the germline V gene. The CDR3 nucleotides read TGTGCCAGCTCTTTAGCGGGCCCGTACAATGAGCAGTTCTTC. This translates into CASSLAGPYNEQFF.

V gene TRBV7-3 combines with J gene TRBJ2-2; D may be TRBD2 (6 bases). CDR3 size: 16 residues. CDR1 SGHTA and CDR2 FQGTGA come from the germline V gene. V was shortened by 1 base and J by 0 bases, with 9 bases between the two germline ends. CDR3 region: CASSLRAGSNTGELFF. The CDR3 bases are TGTGCCAGCAGCTTAAGGGCGGGGTCGAACACCGGGGAGCTGTTTTTT.

V usage is TRBV10-3 and J usage is TRBJ2-7; TRBD2 agrees at 7 bases. From germline, CDR1 is ENHRY and CDR2 SYGVKD. This CDR3 contains 15 residues. Trimming at V came to 4 bases and at J to 2 bases, leaving 8 bases not matched to a gene. CDR3 sequence (DNA): TGTGCCATCAGTGTTCTCGGGACTACCGCCTACGAGCAGTACTTC. Translated, it gives CAISVLGTTAYEQYF.

The V gene is TRBV6-5, the J gene TRBJ1-2; 9 nucleotides line up with TRBD1. Germline trimming cut 7 bases from V and 5 bases from J; bases unmatched to any gene: 5. The CDR3 is 13 amino acids. Germline V gene data show CDR1 as MNHEY and CDR2 as SVGAGI. The CDR3 DNA is TGTGCCAGCATCAAGGGGACAGGGTATGGCTACACCTTC. Its translation is CASIKGTGYGYTF.

The CDR3 DNA is TGTGCCAGCAGCCAAGTGGATTCTGGGGGGTTGGCCCCGTTTATTCGCACAGATACGCAGTATTTT. Translated: CASSQVDSGGLAPFIRTDTQYF. V gene TRBV3-1 (or the pseudogene TRBV3-2) combines with J gene TRBJ2-3; TRBD2 might be the D (6 bases). The CDR3 has 22 amino acids. Trimming stripped 1 base from V and 1 base from J, with 30 bases between. Looked up from germline, CDR1 is LGHDT and CDR2 is YNNKEL (reference sequence).

The chain joins TRBV7-6 to TRBJ2-7, with TRBD2 matching over 14 bases. The CDR3 length is 17 residues. V shed 6 bases and J 3 bases; nucleotides not matched to a gene: 10. Germline loops: CDR1 SGHVS, CDR2 FNYEAQ. The CDR3 loop is CASSLKTSGRGVYEQYF. CDR3 nucleotides: TGTGCCAGCAGTTTGAAGACTAGCGGGAGGGGGGTCTACGAGCAGTACTTC.

This chain joins TRBV9 and TRBJ2-2; TRBD1 matches 9 bases. CDR3 length: 17 amino acids. Trimming at V came to 4 bases and at J to 4 bases, leaving 11 bases not matched to a gene. Germline V gene lookup returns CDR1 SGDLS and CDR2 YYNGEE. The CDR3 bases are TGTGCCAGCAGCCCTACAGGGGGCGAAGGGGTCACCGGGGAGCTGTTTTTT. Translation gives CASSPTGGEGVTGELFF.

This chain connects TRBV4-3 to TRBJ2-1; tentatively, D is TRBD2 (6 bases). The ends were cut back, 1 base at V and 9 bases at J, with 16 bases in the middle. The CDR3 is 15 residues long. Per germline, CDR1 LGHNA and CDR2 YSLEER. CDR3 nucleotide sequence: TGCGCCAGCAGCCAAGCGGCGGCTTGGAGGGGTGAGCAGTTCTTC. Protein product: CASSQAAAWRGEQFF.

This clone came up a few times. This chain joins TRBV5-1 and TRBJ2-7; 8 bases map to TRBD1. CDR1 and CDR2 (germline): SGHRS, YFSETQ. The trim removed 0 bases at V and 0 bases at J, leaving 2 bases unmatched. This CDR3 is built from 15 residues. CDR3 coding DNA: TGCGCCAGCAGCTTGGGAACAGGGGGCTCCTACGAGCAGTACTTC. Protein sequence: CASSLGTGGSYEQYF.

This clone was found a few times. The CDR3 DNA follows: TGCGCCAGCAGCTTGAGGCAGGGGGGAAACACCATATATTTT. As protein: CASSLRQGGNTIYF. The genes are TRBV5-1 and TRBJ1-3; tentative D call: TRBD1 (6 bases). V lost 1 base and J lost 4, with 9 bases in between. This CDR3 has 14 residues. Germline CDR1 reads SGHRS; CDR2 reads YFSETQ.

The rearrangement links TRBV28 to TRBJ2-7, with D tentatively TRBD1 (5 bases). The CDR3 loop spans 16 amino acids. V gave up 8 bases and J gave up 0 bases, with 20 bases separating them. Germline V CDR1 and CDR2: MDHEN, SYDVKM. CDR3 coding DNA: TGTGCCAGCGAAAGGGGCAGGGCATCGGGCTCCTACGAGCAGTACTTC. It codes for CASERGRASGSYEQYF. The complete variable domain, with remaining parts taken from reference TRBV28 and TRBJ2-7, reads DVKVTQSSRYLVKRTGEKVFLECVQDMDHENMFWYRQDPGLGLRLIYFSYDVKMKEKGDIPEGYSVSREKKERFSLILESASTNQTSMYLCASERGRASGSYEQYFGPGTRLTVT.

The chain carries TRBV5-1 and TRBJ1-4; 9 positions match TRBD1. The J segment lost 5 bases and the V segment lost 7 bases, leaving 6 bases of the junction unmatched. The CDR3 runs to 14 residues. Germline CDR1 SGHRS, CDR2 YFSETQ. For the CDR3, the DNA is TGCGCCAGCGCCCCCGGGACAGGGAATGAAAAACTGTTTTTT. This translates into CASAPGTGNEKLFF.

The chain uses TRBV7-9 and TRBJ2-3; TRBD1 matches 12 bases. V shed 5 bases and J 6 bases; nucleotides not matched to a gene: 9. CDR3 length: 16 residues. CDR1 and CDR2 (germline): SEHNR, FQNEAQ (reference sequence). Here the CDR3 reads CASSRPGTGGHDTQYF. The CDR3 nucleotides are TGTGCCAGCAGCCGTCCCGGGACAGGGGGCCATGATACGCAGTATTTT.